The 2 T cell receptor beta chains presented below share a single source sample, sequenced in a study of blood T cell repertoires in COVID-19. Assay: immunoSEQ multiplex PCR; the TCRdb copy retains only in-frame clones and omits some. Among 180,000 or so clones listed, about 86% were seen once. Sequenced material: PBMCs or T cells enriched from blood (not recorded which). The source of these receptors is a woman in her fifties or sixties in a cohort exposed to, infected with or recovered from COVID-19 (not recorded which).

Concerning this clone: In the same sample, other DNA sequences code for this CDR3. The J gene is TRBJ2-1, the V gene TRBV7-2, with D tentatively TRBD2 (5 bases). The germline V gene encodes CDR1 SGHTA and CDR2 FQGNSA. CDR3 length: 15 amino acids. Trimming stripped 1 base from V and 7 bases from J, with 14 bases between. The DNA for the CDR3 is TGTGCCAGCAGCTTAGGGACGGGGAAAGGAAATGAGCAGTTCTTC. As protein: CASSLGTGKGNEQFF. The entire variable domain, with the rest obtained from reference TRBV7-2 and TRBJ2-1, is as follows: GAGVSQSPSNKVTEKGKDVELRCDPISGHTALYWYRQSLGQGLEFLIYFQGNSAPDKSGLPSDRFSAERTGGSVSTLTIQRTQQEDSAVYLCASSLGTGKGNEQFFGPGTRLTVL.

This sequence joins TRBV28 and TRBJ1-2; D is unresolved. Germline CDR1 is MDHEN and CDR2 is SYDVKM. The V gene lost 7 bases and the J gene lost 3 bases, with 15 bases spanning the gap. The CDR3 consists of 14 residues. CDR3 loop: CASTPGREDYGYTF. Here the CDR3 DNA reads TGTGCCAGCACCCCGGGTAGGGAGGACTATGGCTACACCTTC.